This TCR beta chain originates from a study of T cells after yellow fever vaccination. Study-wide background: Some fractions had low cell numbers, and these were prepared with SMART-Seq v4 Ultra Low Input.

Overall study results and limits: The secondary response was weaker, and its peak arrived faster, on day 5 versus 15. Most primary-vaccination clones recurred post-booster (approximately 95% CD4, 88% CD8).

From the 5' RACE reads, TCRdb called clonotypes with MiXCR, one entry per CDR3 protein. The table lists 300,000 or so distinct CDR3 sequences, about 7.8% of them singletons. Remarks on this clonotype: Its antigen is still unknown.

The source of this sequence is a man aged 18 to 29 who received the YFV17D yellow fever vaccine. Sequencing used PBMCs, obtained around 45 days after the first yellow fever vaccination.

In DNA form, the CDR3 reads TGTGCCAGCAGTTTGAGTTCGGGCGGGGGGGACATTCAGTACTTC. Translation gives CASSLSSGGGDIQYF. V usage is TRBV12-3 or TRBV12-4 and J usage is TRBJ2-4, with 9 bases identical to TRBD2. The CDR3 is made up of 15 amino acids. The junction had 8 bases not matched to a gene; V was cut back by 3 bases and J by 8 bases.